These 31 T cell receptor beta chains were sequenced from one sample in a study of blood T cell repertoires in COVID-19. Assay: immunoSEQ multiplex PCR; the TCRdb copy retains only in-frame clones and omits some. The repertoire consists of over 200,000 clones, with about 90% occurring once and the leading ten covering roughly 2.5%. Specimen: peripheral blood. The receptors stem from a woman aged 60-75 years with acute or convalescent COVID-19.

This sequence joins TRBV13 and TRBJ2-1; 8 bases fit TRBD1. Germline V lookup: CDR1 PRHDT, CDR2 FYEKMQ (reference sequence). CDR3 length equals 16 residues. V shed 4 bases and J 4 bases; nucleotides not matched to a gene: 9. The chain's CDR3 is CASSYEGQGAYNEQFF. In DNA form, the CDR3 reads TGTGCCAGCAGCTACGAAGGACAGGGCGCGTACAATGAGCAGTTCTTC. The entire variable domain, with the rest obtained from reference TRBV13 and TRBJ2-1, is as follows: AAGVIQSPRHLIKEKRETATLKCYPIPRHDTVYWYQQGPGQDPQFLISFYEKMQSDKGSIPDRFSAQQFSDYHSELNMSSLELGDSALYFCASSYEGQGAYNEQFFGPGTRLTVL.

V and J are TRBV6-5 and TRBJ1-5, with D tentatively TRBD1 (6 bases). The CDR3 is made up of 15 amino acids. Trimming removed 7 bases at V and 3 bases at J, with 16 bases between. Germline CDR1 and CDR2: MNHEY and SVGAGI. CDR3 bases: TGTGCCAGCAAGGTAGACAGGTCCTTCAATCAGCCCCAGCATTTT. Translation: CASKVDRSFNQPQHF.

This rearrangement joins TRBV7-2 to TRBJ2-1, with a tentative D call TRBD1 (6 bases). Per germline, CDR1 SGHTA and CDR2 FQGNSA. V was clipped by 5 bases and J by 6 bases, with 17 bases between them. The CDR3 length is 15 residues. The DNA of the CDR3 is TGTGCCAGCAGCCCCTCGGCAGGGGCCGGCAATGAGCAGTTCTTC. Translated: CASSPSAGAGNEQFF.

The rearrangement links TRBV5-1 to TRBJ1-4; D unresolved. The CDR3 runs 13 residues. V shed 4 bases and J shed 4 bases, with 8 bases lying between them. Per germline, CDR1 SGHRS and CDR2 YFSETQ. CDR3 sequence (DNA): TGCGCCAGCAGCGTGGCCCGTAATGAAAAACTGTTTTTT. Protein sequence: CASSVARNEKLFF.

This chain connects TRBV30 to TRBJ1-3, with no clear D. The CDR3 runs to 11 residues. V was trimmed by 3 bases and J by 4 bases, leaving 4 bases between them. Germline values: CDR1 GTSNPN, CDR2 SVGIG (reference sequence). The CDR3 DNA reads TGTGCCTGGAGCCAAGGAAACACCATATATTTT. Amino acid sequence: CAWSQGNTIYF.

This clone was counted a single time. This chain uses TRBV18 with TRBJ1-4; D remains ambiguous. This CDR3 comprises 15 residues. V shed 7 bases and J shed 7 bases, with 19 bases lying between them. Germline CDR1 and CDR2: KGHSH and LQKENI. CDR3 in amino acids: CASFTPGTVGEKLFF. The DNA of the CDR3 is TGTGCCAGCTTCACCCCAGGTACGGTGGGTGAAAAACTGTTTTTT.

The chain recombines TRBV4-3 with TRBJ2-2; TRBD2 matches at 9 bases. The CDR3 totals 15 residues. Germline assignment: CDR1 LGHNA and CDR2 YSLEER. V was pared by 3 bases and J by 8 bases, with 7 bases of the junction left unmatched. In nucleotides, the CDR3 is TGCGCCAGCAGCCATCGTAGCGGGAGACCGGGGGAGCTGTTTTTT. Translated: CASSHRSGRPGELFF.

This sequence joins TRBV19 and TRBJ2-7; 9 nucleotides agree with TRBD2. V shed 0 bases and J 4 bases; nucleotides not matched to a gene: 10. CDR1 is LNHDA, CDR2 SQIVND, per germline (reference sequence). The CDR3 is made up of 17 amino acids. CDR3 nucleotides: TGTGCCAGTAGTATAGATCACTCTAGCGGGATGACTTACGAGCAGTACTTC. Amino acid sequence: CASSIDHSSGMTYEQYF. The variable domain in full, with the rest retrieved from reference TRBV19 and TRBJ2-7, is DGGITQSPKYLFRKEGQNVTLSCEQNLNHDAMYWYRQDPGQGLRLIYYSQIVNDFQKGDIAEGYSVSREKKESFPLTVTSAQKNPTAFYLCASSIDHSSGMTYEQYFGPGTRLTVT.

The chain links TRBV12-3 or TRBV12-4 to TRBJ1-2; D not resolved. The ends were cut back, 6 bases at V and 4 bases at J, with 9 bases in the middle. This CDR3 spans 12 amino acids. The CDR3: CASSPWSYGYTF. The CDR3 DNA sequence: TGTGCCAGCAGCCCATGGAGCTATGGCTACACCTTC.

The chain joins TRBV28 to TRBJ2-5; weak D call: TRBD1 (6 bases). The CDR3 is 15 amino acids. Germline loops: CDR1 MDHEN, CDR2 SYDVKM. V was pared by 6 bases and J by 5 bases, with 19 bases between. The CDR3 sequence is CASSVLRGRIETQYF. CDR3 sequence (DNA): TGTGCCAGCAGCGTCCTAAGGGGGAGAATCGAGACCCAGTACTTC.

The chain joins TRBV20-1 to TRBJ2-3; 8 nucleotides line up with TRBD1. Per the germline V gene, CDR1 is DFQATT and CDR2 is SNEGSKA (reference sequence). The CDR3 spans 11 residues. J lost 5 bases, V lost 7 bases, and 2 bases had no gene match. The CDR3 is CSGDRGDTQYF. CDR3 DNA sequence: TGCAGTGGTGACAGGGGAGATACGCAGTATTTT.

This clone was recorded a few times. This rearrangement joins TRBV10-3 to TRBJ1-1; TRBD1 aligns across 9 bases. Germline V lookup: CDR1 ENHRY, CDR2 SYGVKD. J lost 4 bases, V lost 3 bases, and 3 bases had no gene match. The CDR3 runs 14 residues. CDR3 nucleotide sequence: TGTGCCATCAGTGATCGACAGGGGGGCACTGAAGCTTTCTTT. Its protein is CAISDRQGGTEAFF.

The rearrangement links TRBV25-1 to TRBJ1-2; D ambiguous. The CDR3 consists of 13 residues. Trimming pared 8 bases from V and 7 bases from J, leaving 17 bases between. Germline assignment: CDR1 MGHDK and CDR2 SYGVNS. The DNA of the CDR3 is TGTGCCAGCCGCCTTAGTGCCGAGCTTGGCTACACCTTC. Residues: CASRLSAELGYTF.

The chain joins TRBV3-1 (or the pseudogene TRBV3-2) to TRBJ1-2; 10 bases map to TRBD1. Per germline, CDR1 LGHDT and CDR2 YNNKEL (reference sequence). CDR3 length: 14 amino acids. V dropped 2 bases and J dropped 6; count of bases not matched to a gene: 3. In DNA, the CDR3 is TGTGCCAGCAGCCAATTGGGGACAGGGGATGGCTACACCTTC. Protein product: CASSQLGTGDGYTF.

The rearrangement links TRBV2 to TRBJ1-5; 8 nucleotides align to TRBD1. Trimming removed 6 bases from V and 1 base from J; junction bases left unmatched: 5. Germline V gives CDR1 SNHLY, CDR2 FYNNEI. The CDR3 consists of 15 residues. The CDR3 spells CASSDRGLSNQPQHF. DNA for the CDR3: TGTGCCAGCAGCGACAGGGGTTTGAGCAATCAGCCCCAGCATTTT.

The chain has TRBV5-6 and TRBJ1-5, with 9 bases that match TRBD1. The CDR3 extends over 15 amino acids. The germline CDR1 and CDR2 sequences are SGHDT and YYEEEE. The V gene end was trimmed by 5 bases and the J gene end by 6 bases; junction bases not matched to a gene: 9. CDR3 loop: CASRAWTGEPQPQHF. CDR3 sequence (DNA): TGTGCCAGCAGGGCGTGGACAGGGGAGCCTCAGCCCCAGCATTTT.

The V call is TRBV7-8, the J call TRBJ2-4; possibly TRBD1 for D (6 bases). The CDR3 covers 17 residues. Looked up from germline, CDR1 is SGHVS and CDR2 is FQNEAQ. Trimming left V 1 base short and J 2 bases short, with 15 bases between. The CDR3 loop reads CASSLVTGIKTKNIQYF. CDR3 coding DNA: TGTGCCAGCAGCTTAGTTACAGGGATAAAGACCAAAAACATTCAGTACTTC.

This chain joins TRBV6-6 and TRBJ1-1, with D possibly matching TRBD1 (6 bases). Germline CDR1 MNHNY, CDR2 SVGAGI (reference sequence). V lost 5 bases, J lost 1 base, and 11 bases lay in between. The length of the CDR3 is 14 residues. CDR3 region: CASSRQAPNTEAFF. The CDR3 DNA is TGTGCCAGCAGTCGACAGGCACCGAACACTGAAGCTTTCTTT.

The J gene is TRBJ2-2, the V gene TRBV11-3; 7 bases are a match to TRBD1. The CDR3 spans 15 residues. With 5 bases clipped from V and 7 bases from J, the junction kept 10 bases outside the gene matches. Germline lookup yields CDR1 SGHNT and CDR2 YENEEA. As DNA, the CDR3 is TGTGCCAGCAGCCCCCTGAGGGGGCGCGTCGGGGAGCTGTTTTTT. Its translation: CASSPLRGRVGELFF. Looking up the rest from reference TRBV11-3 and TRBJ2-2 gives the full variable domain: EAGVVQSPRYKIIEKKQPVAFWCNPISGHNTLYWYLQNLGQGPELLIRYENEEAVDDSQLPKDRFSAERLKGVDSTLKIQPAELGDSAVYLCASSPLRGRVGELFFGEGSRLTVL.

This clone was detected a few times. The rearrangement links TRBV3-1 (or the pseudogene TRBV3-2) to TRBJ1-2, with D possibly TRBD1 on 5 matching bases. The CDR3 is made up of 13 amino acids. CDR1 LGHDT and CDR2 YNNKEL come from the germline V gene (reference sequence). V shed 3 bases and J shed 5 bases, with 10 bases lying between them. The CDR3: CASSQRGEYGYTF. The CDR3 bases are TGTGCCAGCAGCCAGCGGGGGGAATATGGCTACACCTTC.

This clone has only one observation. The V call is TRBV11-2, the J call TRBJ1-2; 10 nucleotides align to TRBD1. Germline V gene sequence: CDR1 SGHAT, CDR2 FQNNGV. The CDR3 covers 14 residues. The V segment lost 5 bases and the J segment 8 bases; nucleotides outside the gene matches: 8. CDR3 region: CASSLWGTGEGYTF. The CDR3 DNA is TGTGCCAGCAGCCTTTGGGGGACAGGGGAGGGCTACACCTTC.

The rearrangement joins TRBV30 to TRBJ1-5; D is possibly TRBD1 (6 bases). The V end was cut by 2 bases, the J end by 2 bases, with 13 bases between. From germline, CDR1 is GTSNPN and CDR2 SVGIG (reference sequence). There are 15 residues in the CDR3. The CDR3 reads CAWSLGWTGNQPQHF. The CDR3 bases are TGTGCCTGGAGTTTAGGGTGGACAGGCAATCAGCCCCAGCATTTT.

The J gene is TRBJ1-6, the V gene TRBV5-1; a weak D match, TRBD1 (6 bases). This CDR3 region has 14 residues. The V and J ends lost 3 bases and 8 bases respectively, with 12 bases between them. Germline V lookup: CDR1 SGHRS, CDR2 YFSETQ. CDR3 in DNA: TGCGCCAGCAGCTCGGACAGTTTTTATTCACCCCTCCACTTT. It specifies CASSSDSFYSPLHF.

The chain links TRBV30 to TRBJ1-3; D is perhaps TRBD1 (6 bases). This CDR3 spans 12 amino acids. In germline, CDR1 is GTSNPN, CDR2 SVGIG (reference sequence). The V and J ends lost 4 bases and 4 bases respectively, with 8 bases between them. The CDR3 is CAWITGGNTIYF. CDR3 bases: TGTGCCTGGATCACAGGGGGAAACACCATATATTTT.

The chain recombines TRBV29-1 with TRBJ2-2; maybe TRBD1 (6 bases). The CDR3 runs 14 residues. Germline V gene data show CDR1 as SQVTM and CDR2 as ANQGSEA. V lost 4 bases and J 1 base, leaving 10 bases between the germline ends. In DNA form, the CDR3 reads TGCAGCGTTGCACGCAGGGGGAACACCGGGGAGCTGTTTTTT. Translating gives CSVARRGNTGELFF.

V and J are TRBV19 and TRBJ1-6; 9 bases match TRBD1. Germline V CDR1 and CDR2: LNHDA, SQIVND (reference sequence). Trimming took 3 bases from V and 6 from J; bases not matched to a gene: 9. The CDR3 is 17 residues long. The CDR3 region is CASSILTGGRFNSPLHF. The CDR3, as DNA: TGTGCCAGTAGTATCCTGACAGGGGGTCGTTTTAATTCACCCCTCCACTTT.

This chain connects TRBV19 to TRBJ2-3, with 7 positions matching TRBD1. This CDR3 region has 16 residues. Trimming removed 5 bases from V and 4 bases from J; junction bases left unmatched: 12. Germline CDR1 and CDR2: LNHDA and SQIVND (reference sequence). For the CDR3, the DNA is TGTGCCAGTAGTGCTCGACAGGGACACTTAGCAGATACGCAGTATTTT. Translation gives CASSARQGHLADTQYF.

This sequence joins TRBV30 and TRBJ1-3; tentative D call: TRBD1 (5 bases). V gave up 6 bases and J gave up 2 bases, with 14 bases separating them. The CDR3 is 14 amino acids. CDR1 is GTSNPN, CDR2 SVGIG, per germline (reference sequence). DNA of the CDR3: TGTGCCTGCCCCCGGGGGGGAACTGGAAACACCATATATTTT. Its protein is CACPRGGTGNTIYF.

This chain joins TRBV10-3 and TRBJ2-7, with D possibly TRBD1 on 5 matching bases. This CDR3 spans 12 amino acids. Trimming left V 8 bases short and J 3 bases short, with 11 bases between. CDR1 and CDR2 (germline): ENHRY, SYGVKD. Here the CDR3 DNA reads TGTGCCATCTCGAGGACACACTACGAGCAGTACTTC. Amino acid sequence: CAISRTHYEQYF.

This sequence joins TRBV14 and TRBJ1-2, with 7 bases aligning to TRBD1. Looked up from germline, CDR1 is SGHDN and CDR2 is FVKESK. Losses at the gene ends were 3 bases for V and 5 bases for J; bases not matched to a gene: 9. The CDR3 spans 15 residues. As DNA, the CDR3 is TGTGCCAGCAGCCAGAGACAGGGCTCTCAATATGGCTACACCTTC. Protein: CASSQRQGSQYGYTF.

The V gene is TRBV30, the J gene TRBJ1-5; 7 bases align to TRBD1. Germline CDR1 and CDR2: GTSNPN and SVGIG (reference sequence). V lost 0 bases, J lost 4 bases, and 9 bases stayed unmatched. The CDR3 loop spans 16 amino acids. DNA for the CDR3: TGTGCCTGGAGTGTAGGGTGGACAGGCAGGAATCAGCCCCAGCATTTT. Its translation: CAWSVGWTGRNQPQHF.